These T cell receptor beta chains were read from a single sample in a study of blood T cell repertoires in COVID-19. Sequenced by immunoSEQ multiplex PCR; TCRdb stores in-frame clones only, minus some. The repertoire holds about 350,000 clones, with roughly 86% as singletons. The specimen sequenced was peripheral blood. Receptors were obtained from a man between 25 and 39 years old with COVID-19, enrolled during active disease. The CDR3 runs from the conserved cysteine through the conserved F or W. Expanded clones get a size class; other rows say once, few or many, or leave the size out.

cdr3_aa	clone_size	j_call	v_call
CSASLLGTGATTGELFF	few	TRBJ2-2	TRBV20-1
CASSYATTSPYGYTF	once	TRBJ1-2	TRBV6-2/TRBV6-3
CASSPWADRGETQYF	many	TRBJ2-5	TRBV3-1/TRBV3-2
CASSSSTPWQVSSYNEQFF	.	TRBJ2-1	TRBV7-6
CASSVSLAGTVDEQFF	.	TRBJ2-1	TRBV9
CASSSRQGGDEQFF	.	TRBJ2-1	TRBV11-3
CASSIATGRNQPQHF	few	TRBJ1-5	TRBV19
CATSDSPGHENTGELFF	.	TRBJ2-2	TRBV24-1
CASSYSRDIMNTEAFF	.	TRBJ1-1	TRBV6-2/TRBV6-3
CAINRGLNSPLHF	once	TRBJ1-6	TRBV10-3
CASSIEGGRQPQHF	.	TRBJ1-5	TRBV19
CASSSGVSGNQPQHF	.	TRBJ1-5	TRBV6-5
CASSPLIQGYNEQFF	.	TRBJ2-1	TRBV18
CASSLAASTDTQYF	.	TRBJ2-3	TRBV6-4
CASSLEPDATGTSFSRRETQYF	.	TRBJ2-5	TRBV7-6
CASSQGLTDSNRYEQYF	.	TRBJ2-7	TRBV3-1/TRBV3-2
CASSLFGQGMNTEAFF	.	TRBJ1-1	TRBV7-3
CASSFFGQAEGYTF	.	TRBJ1-2	TRBV7-2
CARSGGEGNTIYF	.	TRBJ1-3	TRBV30
CASSLVPGGLTYEQYF	.	TRBJ2-7	TRBV5-1
CASSEGVGGRTGELFF	.	TRBJ2-2	TRBV10-1
CASSLFSGSPFNEQFF	.	TRBJ2-1	TRBV5-6
CASSLRRGGLKETQYF	.	TRBJ2-5	TRBV7-2
CASTNLGASYEQYF	.	TRBJ2-7	TRBV6-6
CASSLWARRGHEDTQYF	.	TRBJ2-3	TRBV27
CASSDGWAAQGINQPQHF	.	TRBJ1-5	TRBV6-1
CASTVSSGANVLTF	.	TRBJ2-6	TRBV27
CASSLLGGSNEQFF	.	TRBJ2-1	TRBV7-9
CASSLVPDSNQPQHF	.	TRBJ1-5	TRBV7-2
CASSWDRRSSNYGYTF	few	TRBJ1-2	TRBV5-4
CASRSRTGWGEKLFF	.	TRBJ1-4	TRBV28
CATSPRLAGGRENEQFF	.	TRBJ2-1	TRBV15
CASSYWTGSNTEAFF	.	TRBJ1-1	TRBV5-1
CASSLGDSTDTQYF	.	TRBJ2-3	TRBV18
CASRNNRVHTEAFF	.	TRBJ1-1	TRBV28
CAISESQGIPNTEAFF	.	TRBJ1-1	TRBV10-3
CASSLSGLAGEVTQYF	.	TRBJ2-3	TRBV16
CASSRTGNTEAFF	.	TRBJ1-1	TRBV10-1
CASSKAKARDRRRPRSGELFF	once	TRBJ2-2	TRBV21-1
CASSQVGRSYNEQFF	.	TRBJ2-1	TRBV4-3
CSVEDRDTGDAFF	.	TRBJ1-1	TRBV29-1
CASSQRTSGFTDTQYF	.	TRBJ2-3	TRBV3-1/TRBV3-2
CASSFSNTEAFF	.	TRBJ1-1	TRBV11-1
CASSQTGSNEAFF	.	TRBJ1-1	TRBV3-1/TRBV3-2
CALETFNSGNTIYF	.	TRBJ1-3	TRBV30
CATSDPYRGLQFF	.	TRBJ2-1	TRBV24-1
CASTPPGSGYEQFF	.	TRBJ2-1	TRBV6-2/TRBV6-3
CASSPRTSGSYEQYF	once	TRBJ2-7	TRBV7-9
CASSMPGTGNYGYTF	.	TRBJ1-2	TRBV19
CASSLSPGVDEQYF	.	TRBJ2-7	TRBV7-9
CASSPRAGGETQYF	.	TRBJ2-5	TRBV28
CASSWDSGRGGTDTQYF	.	TRBJ2-3	TRBV28
CASSLRTGATEAFF	.	TRBJ1-1	TRBV5-4
CASSPSGSGTYEQYF	.	TRBJ2-7	TRBV18